A single sample gave rise to the 30 T cell receptor beta chains below, sequenced in a study of blood T cell repertoires in COVID-19. TCRdb keeps only in-frame clones here, not all; method: immunoSEQ multiplex PCR. The sample consists of 230,000 or so clones, 84% of them appearing once. Sequenced sample: peripheral blood. These receptors were obtained from a man between 50 and 59 years old with active or convalescent COVID-19.

This clone was seen only a few times. The gene calls are TRBV12-3 or TRBV12-4 and TRBJ2-7; D is perhaps TRBD1 (6 bases). CDR3 length: 11 amino acids. V was cut by 6 bases and J by 7 bases, with 10 bases left in between. CDR3: CASRLRGEQYF. The CDR3 DNA follows: TGTGCCAGCAGACTAAGGGGGGAGCAGTACTTC.

The chain carries TRBV3-1 (or the pseudogene TRBV3-2) and TRBJ1-1, with 7 positions matching TRBD1. J was trimmed by 4 bases and V by 2 bases; bases with no gene match: 4. This CDR3 contains 14 residues. From germline, CDR1 is LGHDT and CDR2 YNNKEL (reference sequence). The DNA for the CDR3 is TGTGCCAGCAGCCAACCGGGACAGAGCACTGAAGCTTTCTTT. Its translation: CASSQPGQSTEAFF.

The chain is built from TRBV2 and TRBJ2-2; TRBD1 aligns across 7 bases. The CDR3 runs to 14 residues. After removal of 7 bases from V and 1 base from J, the junction contained 3 bases not matched to a gene. CDR1 and CDR2 from the germline V gene are SNHLY and FYNNEI. The CDR3 protein is CASKGQLNTGELFF. Here the CDR3 DNA reads TGTGCCAGCAAGGGACAGCTGAACACCGGGGAGCTGTTTTTT.

The chain has TRBV7-2 and TRBJ2-5; TRBD1 agrees at 8 bases. The trim removed 1 base at V and 3 bases at J, leaving 7 bases unmatched. CDR3 length: 16 amino acids. CDR1 and CDR2 from the germline V gene are SGHTA and FQGNSA. CDR3 sequence: CASSLGTGWGEETQYF. The CDR3 bases are TGTGCCAGCAGCTTAGGGACAGGGTGGGGGGAAGAGACCCAGTACTTC. The full variable domain, with the rest looked up from reference TRBV7-2 and TRBJ2-5, is GAGVSQSPSNKVTEKGKDVELRCDPISGHTALYWYRQSLGQGLEFLIYFQGNSAPDKSGLPSDRFSAERTGGSVSTLTIQRTQQEDSAVYLCASSLGTGWGEETQYFGPGTRLLVL.

The V gene is TRBV7-2, the J gene TRBJ2-7, with 10 bases fitting TRBD1. With 0 bases clipped from V and 5 bases from J, the junction kept 1 base outside the gene matches. This CDR3 spans 14 amino acids. The V gene's germline CDR1 is SGHTA and CDR2 FQGNSA. The CDR3 bases are TGTGCCAGCAGCTTAGCAGGGACAGGGGACGAGCAGTACTTC. Its protein product is CASSLAGTGDEQYF.

The genes are TRBV5-1 and TRBJ1-1; D perhaps matches TRBD1 (5 bases). The ends were cut back, 1 base at V and 6 bases at J, with 13 bases in the middle. This CDR3 has 14 amino acids. Germline V gene sequence: CDR1 SGHRS, CDR2 YFSETQ. This chain's CDR3 is CASSLSGVLSEAFF. The CDR3, as DNA: TGCGCCAGCAGCTTGTCGGGGGTCCTCTCTGAAGCTTTCTTT. The entire variable domain, with the rest obtained from reference TRBV5-1 and TRBJ1-1, is as follows: KAGVTQTPRYLIKTRGQQVTLSCSPISGHRSVSWYQQTPGQGLQFLFEYFSETQRNKGNFPGRFSGRQFSNSRSEMNVSTLELGDSALYLCASSLSGVLSEAFFGQGTRLTVV.

The chain employs TRBV18 and TRBJ1-3; D is undetermined. Germline CDR1 reads KGHSH; CDR2 reads LQKENI. V lost 10 bases, J lost 4 bases, and 14 bases lay in between. The CDR3 consists of 13 residues. The chain's CDR3 is CANHPPGGNTIYF. The CDR3 DNA is TGTGCCAACCACCCCCCGGGAGGAAACACCATATATTTT.

The chain links TRBV30 to TRBJ2-1; perhaps TRBD1 as D (6 bases). The CDR3 runs to 14 residues. Trimming cost V 0 bases and J 7 bases, with 13 bases left between them. From germline, CDR1 is GTSNPN and CDR2 SVGIG (reference sequence). In DNA, the CDR3 is TGTGCCTGGAGTGTTCCCAGGGGTTGGAATGAGCAGTTCTTC. It translates to CAWSVPRGWNEQFF.

The gene calls are TRBV5-1 and TRBJ2-7, with 8 bases aligning to TRBD2. V shed 4 bases and J 5 bases; nucleotides not matched to a gene: 8. CDR1 is SGHRS, CDR2 YFSETQ, per germline. This CDR3 comprises 14 residues. This chain's CDR3 is CASSPGLGPHEQYF. In nucleotides, the CDR3 is TGCGCCAGCAGCCCGGGACTAGGGCCCCACGAGCAGTACTTC.

The chain is built from TRBV7-8 and TRBJ2-7; 9 bases line up with TRBD1. The ends lost 4 bases at V and 2 bases at J; junction bases unmatched: 6. The germline gives CDR1 SGHVS, CDR2 FQNEAQ. The CDR3 totals 15 residues. The CDR3 protein is CASSSRQGEAYEQYF. DNA of the CDR3: TGTGCCAGCAGCTCCAGACAGGGGGAAGCCTACGAGCAGTACTTC.

The chain joins TRBV18 to TRBJ1-1; D gene uncertain. CDR1 KGHSH and CDR2 LQKENI come from the germline V gene. The length of the CDR3 is 14 residues. Trimming cost V 3 bases and J 0 bases, with 8 bases left between them. The CDR3 DNA reads as TGTGCCAGCTCACCCATAGCGTTGAACACTGAAGCTTTCTTT. Protein product: CASSPIALNTEAFF.

This sequence joins TRBV5-1 and TRBJ1-2, with D possibly being TRBD1 (5 bases). From germline, CDR1 is SGHRS and CDR2 YFSETQ. Trimming pared 0 bases from V and 8 bases from J, leaving 14 bases between. The CDR3 is 14 residues long. The CDR3 protein is CASSLAGREEGYTF. In DNA form, the CDR3 reads TGCGCCAGCAGCTTGGCCGGCAGGGAGGAGGGCTACACCTTC.

The chain employs TRBV27 and TRBJ1-1; D call uncertain. Germline assignment: CDR1 MNHEY and CDR2 SMNVEV (reference sequence). The CDR3 is 14 amino acids. Trimming left V 5 bases short and J 4 bases short, with 14 bases between. The CDR3 spells CASSALDSGTEAFF. CDR3 in DNA: TGTGCCAGCAGTGCACTGGACTCGGGCACTGAAGCTTTCTTT.

A single count supports this clone. V gene TRBV12-3 or TRBV12-4 combines with J gene TRBJ1-1; 9 bases are a match to TRBD1. The V segment lost 7 bases and the J segment 6 bases; nucleotides outside the gene matches: 6. The CDR3 covers 13 residues. The CDR3 DNA follows: TGTGCCAGCAATAGGGACAGGGCGGCTGAAGCTTTCTTT. Translated, it gives CASNRDRAAEAFF.

The chain employs TRBV14 and TRBJ1-4; 8 nucleotides align to TRBD1. Germline trimming cut 4 bases from V and 0 bases from J; bases unmatched to any gene: 10. The CDR3 consists of 18 residues. Per the germline V gene, CDR1 is SGHDN and CDR2 is FVKESK. The CDR3 sequence is CASSPGQGWFATNEKLFF. For the CDR3, the DNA is TGTGCCAGCAGCCCCGGACAGGGATGGTTCGCAACTAATGAAAAACTGTTTTTT.

The chain couples TRBV7-6 to TRBJ2-1; D is unresolved. V lost 0 bases and J 7 bases, leaving 7 bases between the germline ends. There are 13 residues in the CDR3. CDR1 is SGHVS, CDR2 FNYEAQ, per germline. The CDR3 loop reads CASSLAPVNEQFF. The CDR3 bases are TGTGCCAGCAGCTTAGCCCCGGTTAATGAGCAGTTCTTC.

This sequence joins TRBV6-2 or TRBV6-3 and TRBJ2-7; D is unresolved. V was clipped by 6 bases and J by 0 bases, with 6 bases between them. The CDR3 sequence is 12 residues long. CDR1 MNHEY and CDR2 SVGEGT come from the germline V gene. CDR3 nucleotides: TGTGCCAGCAGCAGCCCCTCCTACGAGCAGTACTTC. Translation gives CASSSPSYEQYF.

The genes are TRBV6-5 and TRBJ2-7; D is perhaps TRBD1 (8 bases). The V end lost 6 bases, the J end lost 0 bases, and 15 bases lay between the germline ends. Germline loops: CDR1 MNHEY, CDR2 SVGAGI. This CDR3 contains 15 residues. The CDR3 DNA sequence: TGTGCCAGCAGCCCGGACAGGGAGGGCTCCTACGAGCAGTACTTC. The encoded protein is CASSPDREGSYEQYF.

J is TRBJ2-7 and V is TRBV6-1; D is ambiguous. With 1 base removed from V and 0 bases from J, the gap between germline ends came to 4 bases. Germline V gives CDR1 MNHNS, CDR2 SASEGT. The CDR3 contains 13 residues. The CDR3 nucleotides read TGTGCCAGCAGTGAAGGGCTCTCCTACGAGCAGTACTTC. It specifies CASSEGLSYEQYF.

The chain employs TRBV11-2 and TRBJ1-5, with D unclear. The CDR3 has 14 amino acids. With 5 bases removed from V and 2 bases from J, the gap between germline ends came to 10 bases. Per germline, CDR1 SGHAT and CDR2 FQNNGV. CDR3 nucleotides: TGTGCCAGCAGCACTGATCGGGGCAATCAGCCCCAGCATTTT. This encodes CASSTDRGNQPQHF.

This clone was seen a handful of times. The chain recombines TRBV6-5 with TRBJ2-1; 7 bases are shared with TRBD1. CDR1 MNHEY and CDR2 SVGAGI come from the germline V gene. Trimming took 2 bases from V and 9 from J; bases not matched to a gene: 4. This CDR3 has 13 residues. CDR3 bases: TGTGCCAGCAGTTACGACAGGGTAGGTGAGCAGTTCTTC. Translation gives CASSYDRVGEQFF.

The chain is built from TRBV3-1 (or the pseudogene TRBV3-2) and TRBJ1-3, with D uncertain. The length of the CDR3 is 15 residues. V shed 6 bases and J shed 0 bases, with 12 bases lying between them. Germline loops: CDR1 LGHDT, CDR2 YNNKEL (reference sequence). The CDR3 is CASRPGLSSGNTIYF. The CDR3 DNA reads as TGTGCCAGCAGACCTGGACTCAGCTCTGGAAACACCATATATTTT.

This clone has a handful of counts. The chain couples TRBV4-1 to TRBJ2-3, with a weak D call TRBD1 (6 bases). Between the trimmed V and J ends, which lost 5 bases and 3 bases, there was a span of 15 bases. Germline assignment: CDR1 MGHRA and CDR2 YSYEKL. The CDR3 covers 15 residues. The CDR3, as DNA: TGCGCCAGCAGCATTCGGGACAAGGGGACAGATACGCAGTATTTT. Encoded protein: CASSIRDKGTDTQYF.

The rearrangement joins TRBV7-6 to TRBJ1-6; D perhaps matches TRBD1 (6 bases). CDR1 is SGHVS, CDR2 FNYEAQ, per germline. The CDR3 is 17 amino acids. Trimming took off 5 bases at V and 4 bases at J, with 18 bases between the two ends. The CDR3 is CASSPNPGHLYNSPLHF. CDR3 in DNA: TGTGCCAGCAGCCCCAATCCGGGACACCTTTATAATTCACCCCTCCACTTT.

The chain is built from TRBV6-5 and TRBJ1-2; possible D gene TRBD1, 6 bases. The CDR3 contains 15 residues. Germline V CDR1 and CDR2: MNHEY, SVGAGI. The germline V and J ends were trimmed by 6 bases and 6 bases, with 20 bases remaining between them. The CDR3 bases are TGTGCCAGCAGGAGGGGTTCCGGGACACCCGATGGCTACACCTTC. This sequence encodes CASRRGSGTPDGYTF.

V is TRBV30 and J is TRBJ1-2; D unresolved. Between the trimmed V and J ends, which lost 4 bases and 3 bases, there was a span of 12 bases. This CDR3 has 13 amino acids. Germline CDR1 and CDR2: GTSNPN and SVGIG (reference sequence). The CDR3 DNA is TGTGCCTGGAAGGCAGACACTGACTATGGCTACACCTTC. This codes for CAWKADTDYGYTF.

The chain uses TRBV7-8 and TRBJ2-1; D unclear. The CDR3 is made up of 12 amino acids. Looked up from germline, CDR1 is SGHVS and CDR2 is FQNEAQ. The V end was cut by 5 bases, the J end by 4 bases, with 6 bases between. The CDR3 bases are TGTGCCAGCAGCCGTCCTTACAATGAGCAGTTCTTC. It specifies CASSRPYNEQFF.

The CDR3 DNA reads TGTGCCAGTAACCACAGGGGGGAACAATCTGGGGCCAACGTCCTGACTTTC. Its translation: CASNHRGEQSGANVLTF. The V and J genes are TRBV19 and TRBJ2-6, with 8 bases aligning to TRBD1. V shed 7 bases, J shed 1 base, and the junction held 9 bases outside the gene matches. This CDR3 is 17 amino acids long. The germline CDR1 and CDR2 sequences are LNHDA and SQIVND (reference sequence).

The chain has TRBV6-5 and TRBJ1-1; D not resolved. The CDR3 totals 15 residues. Germline V gives CDR1 MNHEY, CDR2 SVGAGI. The V end lost 4 bases, the J end lost 2 bases, and 14 bases lay between the germline ends. CDR3 amino acids: CASSWRRGSNTEAFF. In DNA form, the CDR3 reads TGTGCCAGCAGTTGGCGGAGAGGGTCCAACACTGAAGCTTTCTTT.

V and J are TRBV7-9 and TRBJ1-1; D unresolved. The CDR3 is made up of 13 amino acids. V was clipped by 3 bases and J by 0 bases, with 5 bases between them. The germline gives CDR1 SEHNR, CDR2 FQNEAQ (reference sequence). Written as DNA, the CDR3 is TGTGCCAGCAGCTTGGAGATGAACACTGAAGCTTTCTTT. Amino acid sequence: CASSLEMNTEAFF.